This TCR beta chain was obtained from a study of T cell changes during pregnancy in multiple sclerosis. CDR3 length: 17 amino acids. CDR1 and CDR2 from the germline V gene are LNHNV and YYDKDF (reference sequence). After removal of 3 bases from V and 7 bases from J, the junction contained 7 bases not matched to a gene. Only in-frame clones appear in the TCRdb table, and some are missing; sequencing was by immunoSEQ multiplex PCR. The sample records 55,000 to 65,000 clones, 90% being singletons. The receptor comes from a female donor in good health, enrolled as a control in a pregnancy study. The chain links TRBV15 to TRBJ2-1; 15 bases match TRBD2. The specimen comprised peripheral blood, sampled in the first trimester of pregnancy. The CDR3 loop is CATSREGGTSGRNEQFF. The CDR3 coding sequence is TGTGCCACCAGCAGGGAGGGGGGGACTAGCGGGAGGAATGAGCAGTTCTTC.